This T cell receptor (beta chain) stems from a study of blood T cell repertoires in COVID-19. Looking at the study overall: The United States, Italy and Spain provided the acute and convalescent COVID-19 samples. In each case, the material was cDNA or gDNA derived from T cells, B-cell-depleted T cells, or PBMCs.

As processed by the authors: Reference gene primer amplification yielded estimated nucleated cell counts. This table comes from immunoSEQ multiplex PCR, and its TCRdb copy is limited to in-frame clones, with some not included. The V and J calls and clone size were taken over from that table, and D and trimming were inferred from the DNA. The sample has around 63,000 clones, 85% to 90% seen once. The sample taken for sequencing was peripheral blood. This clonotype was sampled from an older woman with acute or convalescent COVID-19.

CDR3 DNA: TGTGCCAGCATTGGGCAGGGCCCCTGGAACACTGAAGCTTTCTTT. Protein sequence: CASIGQGPWNTEAFF. The rearrangement uses TRBV6-6 and TRBJ1-1, with TRBD1 as a possible D gene (5 bases). Germline CDR1 reads MNHNY; CDR2 reads SVGAGI (reference sequence). There are 15 residues in the CDR3. The V and J ends lost 7 bases and 1 base respectively, with 16 bases between them.